The TCR beta chain under discussion was sequenced for a study of STAT5B mutations in CD4+ large granular lymphocyte leukemia. Notes on the study in general: Approximately 25% of private leukemic clonotypes occurred rarely in other patients' non-leukemic repertoires.

Concerning this clone: The antigen is unknown.

Clones were sequenced by immunoSEQ multiplex PCR, and TCRdb holds only the in-frame ones, with some missing. Of just over 40,000 clones in the sample, approximately 88% are singletons; the top ten hold 0.3% to 0.45%. Sequencing used CD4+ T cells from blood buffy coats. The sequence was obtained from a human donor in good health.

The CDR3, as DNA: TGTGCCAGCTCAGGAGGGATTCAGGACAGCAAAAGCTGGGGCTACACCTTC. This sequence encodes CASSGGIQDSKSWGYTF. The rearrangement links TRBV18 to TRBJ1-2; a possible D gene is TRBD1 (6 bases). This CDR3 comprises 17 residues. V dropped 5 bases and J dropped 8 bases, with 27 bases sitting between them. Germline V lookup: CDR1 KGHSH, CDR2 LQKENI.